One sample yielded the 21 T cell receptor beta chains listed below, sequenced in a study of T cell responses to AZD1222 COVID-19 vaccine. TCRdb keeps only in-frame clones here, not all; method: immunoSEQ multiplex PCR. The sample has under 150,000 clones, around nine tenths seen once. Sample: peripheral blood, taken on day 0 of AZD1222 vaccination. The source of these receptors is an adult in good health.

As to this clone: Mismatch with germline at one junction end may stem from a read error. V gene TRBV2 combines with J gene TRBJ2-7; a weak D match, TRBD2 (6 bases). Per germline, CDR1 SNHLY and CDR2 FYNNEI. CDR3 size: 15 residues. The CDR3 nucleotides read TGTGCCACCAGTGGGGACCCGCGGGGCTCCTACGAGCAGTACTTC. This gives the protein CATSGDPRGSYEQYF.

CDR3 DNA: TGTGCCAGCAGGGTCATGGGGGGCTACACCTTC. Translated: CASRVMGGYTF. The chain employs TRBV2 and TRBJ1-2; the D is unclear. The CDR3 is 11 residues long. The germline CDR1 and CDR2 sequences are SNHLY and FYNNEI. Between the trimmed V and J ends, which lost 6 bases and 8 bases, there was a span of 10 bases.

The V call is TRBV12-3 or TRBV12-4, the J call TRBJ1-2, with TRBD1 matching over 7 bases. Unmatched junction bases numbered 3, after V lost 1 base and J lost 7 bases. The length of the CDR3 is 13 residues. The CDR3 sequence: CASSLVQGLGYTF. CDR3 DNA: TGTGCCAGCAGTTTAGTACAGGGGCTTGGCTACACCTTC.

The chain links TRBV27 to TRBJ1-2, with 7 positions matching TRBD1. There are 16 residues in the CDR3. V was pared by 6 bases and J by 3 bases, with 13 bases of the junction left unmatched. Germline CDR1 reads MNHEY; CDR2 reads SMNVEV (reference sequence). The CDR3 DNA is TGTGCCAGCAGCAATTTGGGACAGCTCTTGTACTATGGCTACACCTTC. Residues: CASSNLGQLLYYGYTF.

This sequence joins TRBV7-2 and TRBJ1-1; D possibly corresponds to TRBD1 (5 bases). The CDR3 spans 13 residues. CDR1 and CDR2 (germline): SGHTA, FQGNSA. V was clipped by 5 bases and J by 7 bases, with 14 bases between them. The DNA for the CDR3 is TGTGCCAGCAGCACCTACGGGGGGAATGAAGCTTTCTTT. As protein: CASSTYGGNEAFF.

CDR3 in amino acids: CASSLTRNRGLYEQYF. CDR3 nucleotides: TGTGCCAGCAGTTTAACCCGCAACAGGGGGCTATACGAGCAGTACTTC. The chain links TRBV28 to TRBJ2-7; 9 nucleotides align to TRBD1. This CDR3 is built from 16 residues. V was clipped by 2 bases and J by 4 bases; unmatched bases: 9. CDR1 and CDR2 (germline): MDHEN, SYDVKM.

The table lists this clone with a few counts. The CDR3 nucleotides are TGTGCCACCGGGGTCGAGAACACTGAAGCTTTCTTT. This translates into CATGVENTEAFF. The V call is TRBV6-5, the J call TRBJ1-1; D gene unclear. CDR1 and CDR2 (germline): MNHEY, SVGAGI. This CDR3 has 12 residues. The V end lost 10 bases, the J end lost 1 base, and 10 bases lay between the germline ends.

CDR3 sequence reads: CAGSDRGDPYNSPLHF. The DNA for the CDR3 is TGCGCCGGATCGGACAGGGGAGACCCCTATAATTCACCCCTCCACTTT. The chain links TRBV10-2 to TRBJ1-6; TRBD1 agrees at 9 bases. The CDR3 has 16 residues. Germline CDR1 WSHSY, CDR2 SAAADI. With 11 bases clipped from V and 2 bases from J, the junction kept 10 bases outside the gene matches.

This chain joins TRBV11-1 and TRBJ2-2, with D possibly matching TRBD1 (6 bases). V shed 2 bases and J shed 6 bases, with 10 bases lying between them. Germline V gives CDR1 SGHAT, CDR2 FQDESV (reference sequence). The CDR3 has 14 amino acids. The CDR3 protein is CASSLSGVAGELFF. The CDR3 DNA follows: TGTGCCAGCAGCTTATCAGGGGTTGCCGGGGAGCTGTTTTTT.

For this clone: One end of the junction is discordant with germline, which a read error may explain. The CDR3 nucleotides read TGTGCCAGCAGCCAAGTACAGGATTCTCCCCTCCACTTT. It specifies CASSQVQDSPLHF. The chain uses TRBV6-5 and TRBJ1-6, with D tentatively TRBD1 (5 bases). CDR3 length: 13 amino acids. Per germline, CDR1 MNHEY and CDR2 SVGAGI.

This clone was observed once. The chain combines TRBV28 with TRBJ1-2, with 9 bases fitting TRBD1. The germline gives CDR1 MDHEN, CDR2 SYDVKM. This CDR3 has 13 amino acids. V trimming: 5 bases; J trimming: 7 bases; junction bases outside the gene matches: 5. The CDR3 sequence: CASSPQGAFGYTF. CDR3 coding DNA: TGTGCCAGCAGTCCACAGGGGGCTTTTGGCTACACCTTC.

This sequence joins TRBV5-1 and TRBJ1-3; possibly TRBD1 for D (5 bases). The ends were cut back, 3 bases at V and 4 bases at J, with 17 bases in the middle. The V gene's germline CDR1 is SGHRS and CDR2 YFSETQ. There are 16 residues in the CDR3. The CDR3, as DNA: TGCGCCAGCAGCTCGGGTGGGGCCTTCTCCGGAAACACCATATATTTT. Translation gives CASSSGGAFSGNTIYF.

This chain connects TRBV5-1 to TRBJ2-7; perhaps TRBD1 as D (6 bases). V dropped 5 bases and J dropped 4 bases, with 19 bases sitting between them. Germline CDR1 and CDR2: SGHRS and YFSETQ. This CDR3 is built from 15 residues. As DNA, the CDR3 is TGCGCCAGCAGATCGGACAGTATGTATCCTTACGAGCAGTACTTC. Its translation: CASRSDSMYPYEQYF.

The J gene is TRBJ2-7, the V gene TRBV27, with 7 bases identical to TRBD1. Trimming removed 5 bases from V and 9 bases from J; junction bases left unmatched: 10. The germline V gene has CDR1 MNHEY and CDR2 SMNVEV (reference sequence). CDR3 length: 13 residues. DNA of the CDR3: TGTGCCAGCAGTGTGAACACAGGGGTCGGGCAGTACTTC. This encodes CASSVNTGVGQYF.

The gene calls are TRBV5-6 and TRBJ1-1, with D unclear. Trimming took 1 base from V and 0 from J, leaving 10 bases between them. From germline, CDR1 is SGHDT and CDR2 YYEEEE. The CDR3 is 15 amino acids. CDR3 region: CASSLITRMNTEAFF. The CDR3 region has the DNA TGTGCCAGCAGCTTGATCACCCGCATGAACACTGAAGCTTTCTTT.

Concerning this clone: The junction shows a germline mismatch at one end, possibly a read error. The rearrangement joins TRBV18 to TRBJ2-3, with D possibly matching TRBD1 (6 bases). CDR1 is KGHSH and CDR2 is LQKENI in the germline V gene. The CDR3 loop spans 13 amino acids. In DNA, the CDR3 is TGTGCCAGCTCGCCACAGGGAACAGATACGCAGTATTTT. Translated, it gives CASSPQGTDTQYF.

The chain is built from TRBV4-2 and TRBJ2-3, with 13 bases matching TRBD2. Germline V gene lookup returns CDR1 LGHNA and CDR2 YNFKEQ. After removal of 0 bases from V and 5 bases from J, the junction contained 5 bases not matched to a gene. The CDR3 has 17 amino acids. The CDR3 sequence is CASSQETSGGLGDTQYF. The CDR3 coding sequence is TGTGCCAGCAGCCAAGAGACTAGCGGGGGGTTAGGAGATACGCAGTATTTT.

This chain connects TRBV30 to TRBJ2-7; possible D gene TRBD2, 5 bases. CDR1 and CDR2 (germline): GTSNPN, SVGIG (reference sequence). V gave up 2 bases and J gave up 6 bases, with 17 bases separating them. The CDR3 loop spans 14 amino acids. The CDR3 DNA is TGTGCCTGGAGTATCGCGGGCATTTTGTCCGAGCAGTACTTC. It specifies CAWSIAGILSEQYF. The full variable domain, in which reference TRBV30 and TRBJ2-7 provide the parts outside the CDR3, is SQTIHQWPATLVQPVGSPLSLECTVEGTSNPNLYWYRQAAGRGLQLLFYSVGIGQISSEVPQNLSASRPQDRQFILSSKKLLLSDSGFYLCAWSIAGILSEQYFGPGTRLTVT.

V usage is TRBV27 and J usage is TRBJ2-5; no clear D gene. V was cut by 2 bases and J by 5 bases, with 18 bases left in between. From germline, CDR1 is MNHEY and CDR2 SMNVEV (reference sequence). This CDR3 spans 16 amino acids. CDR3 nucleotide sequence: TGTGCCAGCAGTTTAATAACAGCACTGTCGTGGGAGACCCAGTACTTC. Translating it yields CASSLITALSWETQYF.

The rearrangement uses TRBV18 and TRBJ1-2; maybe TRBD1 (6 bases). Germline assignment: CDR1 KGHSH and CDR2 LQKENI. The CDR3 totals 14 residues. The V gene lost 3 bases and the J gene lost 7 bases, with 15 bases spanning the gap. The CDR3 here is CASSPTDREAGYTF. CDR3 in DNA: TGTGCCAGCTCACCGACGGACAGAGAGGCTGGCTACACCTTC.

The chain has TRBV7-2 and TRBJ1-1, with unresolved D. The CDR3 has 14 amino acids. CDR1 and CDR2 from the germline V gene are SGHTA and FQGNSA. Between the trimmed V and J ends, which lost 1 base and 4 bases, there was a span of 10 bases. In DNA, the CDR3 is TGTGCCAGCAGCTTAGGACTGGCGGCCACTGAAGCTTTCTTT. Translated: CASSLGLAATEAFF.